Following are 8 T cell receptor beta chains from one sample sequenced in a study of cytomegalovirus exposure and HLA in healthy donors. Vbeta (60) and Jbeta (13) primers were used in the PCR. Generated by immunoSEQ multiplex PCR, the TCRdb table keeps only in-frame clones and is missing some. The sample shows some 150,000 clones, roughly 70% of them seen only once. The sequenced sample was PBMCs. Receptors were obtained from a man aged 30 to 39 in good health and CMV-seronegative.

The chain has TRBV27 and TRBJ2-3; 11 nucleotides align to TRBD2. This CDR3 comprises 18 residues. V gave up 5 bases and J gave up 2 bases; unmatched junction bases: 12. Germline-derived CDR1 and CDR2 are MNHEY and SMNVEV (reference sequence). In DNA, the CDR3 is TGTGCCAGCAGTCGAGGGCTAGCGGGGGGATCTAACACAGATACGCAGTATTTT. Translated: CASSRGLAGGSNTDTQYF.

The chain's CDR3 is CSVDTGEADTQYF. CDR3 sequence (DNA): TGCAGCGTTGATACAGGGGAAGCAGATACGCAGTATTTT. The chain joins TRBV29-1 to TRBJ2-3, with 7 bases fitting TRBD1. This CDR3 is 13 amino acids long. CDR1 SQVTM and CDR2 ANQGSEA come from the germline V gene. Trimming cost V 3 bases and J 4 bases; bases outside gene matches: 4.

The chain carries TRBV4-1 and TRBJ2-7, with a weak D call TRBD2 (5 bases). The germline V and J ends were trimmed by 0 bases and 3 bases, with 6 bases remaining between them. The CDR3 length is 13 residues. Germline assignment: CDR1 MGHRA and CDR2 YSYEKL. The CDR3 sequence: CASSQDAGYEQYF. DNA for the CDR3: TGCGCCAGCAGCCAAGACGCGGGCTACGAGCAGTACTTC.

The CDR3 loop is CASSLKARRAEETQYF. The CDR3 DNA follows: TGTGCCAGCAGCTTAAAAGCTCGGAGGGCCGAAGAGACCCAGTACTTC. V gene TRBV7-9 combines with J gene TRBJ2-5; possibly TRBD2 for D (6 bases). The CDR3 sequence is 16 residues long. Trimming cost V 2 bases and J 3 bases, with 16 bases left between them. Germline loops: CDR1 SEHNR, CDR2 FQNEAQ (reference sequence). Together with reference TRBV7-9 and TRBJ2-5, the CDR3 gives the full variable domain: DTGVSQNPRHKITKRGQNVTFRCDPISEHNRLYWYRQTLGQGPEFLTYFQNEAQLEKSRLLSDRFSAERPKGSFSTLEIQRTEQGDSAMYLCASSLKARRAEETQYFGPGTRLLVL.

This chain connects TRBV10-1 to TRBJ1-1; 9 positions agree with TRBD1. V dropped 6 bases and J dropped 3; count of bases not matched to a gene: 11. Germline V gene data show CDR1 as WNHNN and CDR2 as SYGVQD (reference sequence). The CDR3 has 16 amino acids. CDR3: CASRKRTGDGDTEAFF. Written as DNA, the CDR3 is TGCGCCAGCAGAAAGAGGACAGGGGATGGAGACACTGAAGCTTTCTTT.

This clone was recorded once. The chain couples TRBV6-5 to TRBJ2-1, with TRBD1 identical over 10 bases. Trimming removed 0 bases from V and 7 bases from J; junction bases left unmatched: 6. From germline, CDR1 is MNHEY and CDR2 SVGAGI. The CDR3 sequence is 16 residues long. CDR3 in amino acids: CASSYSGTGAGNEQFF. The DNA of the CDR3 is TGTGCCAGCAGTTACTCAGGGACAGGGGCTGGGAATGAGCAGTTCTTC.

The chain combines TRBV10-3 with TRBJ1-1; no clear D. The ends were cut back, 2 bases at V and 5 bases at J, with 9 bases in the middle. The CDR3 sequence is 13 residues long. Germline assignment: CDR1 ENHRY and CDR2 SYGVKD. CDR3 sequence: CAISEKAGTEAFF. The CDR3 bases are TGTGCCATCAGTGAGAAGGCGGGGACTGAAGCTTTCTTT.

This clone appeared a few times. This chain uses TRBV7-9 with TRBJ2-7, with a weak D call TRBD1 (6 bases). The ends were cut back, 5 bases at V and 2 bases at J, with 19 bases in the middle. This CDR3 is built from 16 residues. Per germline, CDR1 SEHNR and CDR2 FQNEAQ (reference sequence). This chain's CDR3 is CASSPRGYRVAYEQYF. The CDR3 bases are TGTGCCAGCAGCCCACGAGGATACAGGGTCGCCTACGAGCAGTACTTC.